A selection of T cell receptor beta chains follows, all from one sample in a study of OX40 agonist ivuxolimab in advanced cancers. Some clones are missing from TCRdb's copy, which holds only in-frame ones; the method was immunoSEQ multiplex PCR. The sample has 50,000 to 70,000 clones, 65% to 85% seen once. The specimen comprised CD4+ or CD8+ T cells sorted from blood, sampled in a trial of the OX40 agonist ivuxolimab. The receptor source for this set is an adult with an advanced solid tumor such as melanoma, head and neck, liver or kidney cancer. The CDR3 runs from the conserved cysteine through the conserved F or W. The order of the fields is V gene, D gene, J gene, CDR3 protein, CDR3 DNA. The D gene is left open where the match is weak.

v_gene: TRBV28
d_gene: .
j_gene: TRBJ2-1
CDR3aa: CASSEEEQFF
CDR3nt: TGTGCCAGCAGTGAGGAGGAGCAGTTCTTC

v_gene: TRBV6-5
d_gene: .
j_gene: TRBJ1-3
CDR3aa: CASRGFGNTIYF
CDR3nt: TGTGCCAGCAGGGGCTTTGGAAACACCATATATTTT

v_gene: TRBV15
d_gene: .
j_gene: TRBJ2-6
CDR3aa: CATSRDLSGANVLTF
CDR3nt: TGTGCCACCAGCAGAGATCTGAGTGGGGCCAACGTCCTGACTTTC

v_gene: TRBV5-1
d_gene: .
j_gene: TRBJ1-2
CDR3aa: CASSSSGASGGYTF
CDR3nt: TGCGCCAGCAGCTCCTCCGGGGCATCGGGGGGCTACACCTTC

v_gene: TRBV7-9
d_gene: TRBD2
j_gene: TRBJ2-1
CDR3aa: CASSQSGGAANEQFF
CDR3nt: TGTGCCAGCAGCCAGAGCGGGGGGGCCGCCAATGAGCAGTTCTTC

v_gene: TRBV11-3
d_gene: .
j_gene: TRBJ2-7
CDR3aa: CASSLGTLREQYF
CDR3nt: TGTGCCAGCAGCTTAGGGACCCTGCGGGAGCAGTACTTC

v_gene: TRBV19
d_gene: .
j_gene: TRBJ1-1
CDR3aa: CASSILQGDTEAFF
CDR3nt: TGTGCCAGTAGTATATTACAGGGAGACACTGAAGCTTTCTTT

v_gene: TRBV19
d_gene: .
j_gene: TRBJ1-4
CDR3aa: CASSPISDVNEKLFF
CDR3nt: TGTGCCAGTAGTCCGATCAGCGACGTTAATGAAAAACTGTTTTTT

v_gene: TRBV5-1
d_gene: TRBD2
j_gene: TRBJ2-7
CDR3aa: CASSQDLLAGVGEQYF
CDR3nt: TGCGCCAGCAGCCAGGATTTACTAGCGGGGGTAGGCGAGCAGTACTTC

v_gene: TRBV4-3
d_gene: .
j_gene: TRBJ2-1
CDR3aa: CASSHRAGYNEQFF
CDR3nt: TGCGCCAGCAGCCATCGGGCTGGATACAATGAGCAGTTCTTC

v_gene: TRBV4-3
d_gene: .
j_gene: TRBJ2-2
CDR3aa: CASSQRDRLLTGELFF
CDR3nt: TGCGCCAGCAGCCAACGCGACAGATTATTAACCGGGGAGCTGTTTTTT